Listed below are T cell receptor beta chains from one sample, sequenced in a study of blood T cell repertoires in COVID-19. Repertoires were generated with immunoSEQ multiplex PCR, while TCRdb's copy carries only in-frame clones and drops some. Of more than 120,000 clones listed, approximately 89% are singletons. The specimen sequenced was peripheral blood. The receptors were sampled from a human donor in a cohort sampled during active COVID-19. Both conserved end residues are part of each CDR3. Each record gives: clone size, J gene, D gene, V gene, CDR3 DNA, CDR3 protein. The D gene is left open where the match is weak. Not all rows give a size; the values are once, few, many and, for expanded clones, a class.

abundance: .
j_gene: TRBJ2-1
d_gene: .
v_gene: TRBV19
CDR3nt: TGTGCCAGCCGGAGGGGCCTCCCCAATGAGCAGTTCTTC
CDR3aa: CASRRGLPNEQFF

abundance: .
j_gene: TRBJ2-7
d_gene: .
v_gene: TRBV6-5
CDR3nt: TGTGCCAGCAGTTACTCCGACAGCTCCTACGAGCAGTACTTC
CDR3aa: CASSYSDSSYEQYF

abundance: .
j_gene: TRBJ1-2
d_gene: .
v_gene: TRBV2
CDR3nt: TGTGCCAGCAAAAGGGGCTCGGGAGTTACTAACTATGGCTACACCTTC
CDR3aa: CASKRGSGVTNYGYTF

abundance: .
j_gene: TRBJ2-1
d_gene: .
v_gene: TRBV19
CDR3nt: TGTGCCAGTAGTATTTGGCGGGGCGAGCAGTTCTTC
CDR3aa: CASSIWRGEQFF

abundance: few
j_gene: TRBJ1-5
d_gene: .
v_gene: TRBV7-2
CDR3nt: TGTGCCAGCAGCTTAAGGGGACACCATAGCAATCAGCCCCAGCATTTT
CDR3aa: CASSLRGHHSNQPQHF

abundance: .
j_gene: TRBJ2-1
d_gene: TRBD1
v_gene: TRBV5-1
CDR3nt: TGCGCCAGCAGCTTGGACAGGGGGCTAGTGACCTACAATGAGCAGTTCTTC
CDR3aa: CASSLDRGLVTYNEQFF

abundance: .
j_gene: TRBJ1-4
d_gene: .
v_gene: TRBV10-3
CDR3nt: TGTGCCATCAGTGACTCAGGGCCTGCAACTAATGAAAAACTGTTTTTT
CDR3aa: CAISDSGPATNEKLFF

abundance: .
j_gene: TRBJ1-5
d_gene: .
v_gene: TRBV20-1
CDR3nt: TGCAGTGCCAGTAACGGGGATCGGGATCAGCCCCAGCATTTT
CDR3aa: CSASNGDRDQPQHF

abundance: once
j_gene: TRBJ1-1
d_gene: TRBD1
v_gene: TRBV6-2/TRBV6-3
CDR3nt: TGTGCCAGCAGTTACCGGGGACAGATCACTGAAGCTTTCTTT
CDR3aa: CASSYRGQITEAFF

abundance: .
j_gene: TRBJ2-1
d_gene: TRBD1
v_gene: TRBV3-1/TRBV3-2
CDR3nt: TGTGCCAGCAGCCAAGATTTAGGGGACAGCCTCCTCAATGAGCAGTTCTTC
CDR3aa: CASSQDLGDSLLNEQFF

abundance: .
j_gene: TRBJ1-1
d_gene: .
v_gene: TRBV6-2/TRBV6-3
CDR3nt: TGTGCCAGCAGTTACCTAGGACAGAACCAAGCTTTCTTT
CDR3aa: CASSYLGQNQAFF

abundance: .
j_gene: TRBJ1-2
d_gene: TRBD1
v_gene: TRBV19
CDR3nt: TGTGCCAGTAGTATACGGCGGGGGACAGGGTCAACCGTCTTC
CDR3aa: CASSIRRGTGSTVF

abundance: .
j_gene: TRBJ1-4
d_gene: .
v_gene: TRBV6-5
CDR3nt: TGTGCCAGCAGTTATGGGAGAACGGGTCCCCGGCTTTTT
CDR3aa: CASSYGRTGPRLF

abundance: few
j_gene: TRBJ1-6
d_gene: .
v_gene: TRBV4-2
CDR3nt: TGTGCCAGCAGTCACCCCGCGGGAACGAGCTCCTATAATTCACCCCTCCACTTT
CDR3aa: CASSHPAGTSSYNSPLHF

abundance: .
j_gene: TRBJ2-1
d_gene: TRBD1
v_gene: TRBV5-1
CDR3nt: TGCGCCAGCACGACAGGGGTGTATGATGAGCAGTTCTTC
CDR3aa: CASTTGVYDEQFF

abundance: .
j_gene: TRBJ2-1
d_gene: TRBD1
v_gene: TRBV5-1
CDR3nt: TGCGCCAGCACCAGGGGGCGGGCAGGCGAGCAGTTCTTC
CDR3aa: CASTRGRAGEQFF

abundance: once
j_gene: TRBJ2-5
d_gene: .
v_gene: TRBV6-1
CDR3nt: TGTGCCAGCAGTGAAGCGCGAGAGACCCAGTACTTC
CDR3aa: CASSEARETQYF

abundance: .
j_gene: TRBJ1-3
d_gene: .
v_gene: TRBV28
CDR3nt: TGTGCCAGCGAAGGTTGGCGGGGAAACACCATATATTTT
CDR3aa: CASEGWRGNTIYF

abundance: .
j_gene: TRBJ2-1
d_gene: TRBD2
v_gene: TRBV9
CDR3nt: TGTGCCAGCAGCGTAGTAGGGACTAGCGGGGGGAGCTCCTACAATGAGCAGTTCTTC
CDR3aa: CASSVVGTSGGSSYNEQFF

abundance: .
j_gene: TRBJ2-7
d_gene: .
v_gene: TRBV29-1
CDR3nt: TGCAGCGTTGTATTGTCCTCCTACGAGCAGTACTTC
CDR3aa: CSVVLSSYEQYF

abundance: many
j_gene: TRBJ1-5
d_gene: .
v_gene: TRBV6-2/TRBV6-3
CDR3nt: TGTGCCAGCAGTTACTCGGGGGGGAATCAGCCCCAGCATTTT
CDR3aa: CASSYSGGNQPQHF

abundance: .
j_gene: TRBJ1-1
d_gene: .
v_gene: TRBV9
CDR3nt: TGTGCCAGCAGCGTAGGGGGAGCAAACACTGAAGCTTTCTTT
CDR3aa: CASSVGGANTEAFF

abundance: .
j_gene: TRBJ2-3
d_gene: .
v_gene: TRBV2
CDR3nt: TGTGCCAGCAGGGAGGCTGCAGGGGTGACAGATACGCAGTATTTT
CDR3aa: CASREAAGVTDTQYF

abundance: .
j_gene: TRBJ1-4
d_gene: .
v_gene: TRBV19
CDR3nt: TGTGCCAGTAGTTCCCGGCTCAGGGCAAATGAAAAACTGTTTTTT
CDR3aa: CASSSRLRANEKLFF

abundance: .
j_gene: TRBJ1-2
d_gene: .
v_gene: TRBV6-5
CDR3nt: TGTGCCAGCTCTAACTCAGCAGGTGACTATGGCTACACCTTC
CDR3aa: CASSNSAGDYGYTF

abundance: .
j_gene: TRBJ1-2
d_gene: .
v_gene: TRBV9
CDR3nt: TGTGCCAGCAGCACCAGCTATGGCTACACCTTC
CDR3aa: CASSTSYGYTF

abundance: few
j_gene: TRBJ1-3
d_gene: .
v_gene: TRBV9
CDR3nt: TGTGCCAGCAGCGCACTACAGGGTACCCACACCATATATTTT
CDR3aa: CASSALQGTHTIYF

abundance: .
j_gene: TRBJ2-2
d_gene: TRBD2
v_gene: TRBV11-3
CDR3nt: TGTGCCAGCAGCCACGGGGGGGGCAACACCGGGGAGCTGTTTTTT
CDR3aa: CASSHGGGNTGELFF

abundance: .
j_gene: TRBJ2-1
d_gene: TRBD2
v_gene: TRBV10-2
CDR3nt: TGCGCCAGCACCACTAGCGGGGGGGCTTCCTACAATGAGCAGTTCTTC
CDR3aa: CASTTSGGASYNEQFF

abundance: .
j_gene: TRBJ2-7
d_gene: TRBD2
v_gene: TRBV3-1/TRBV3-2
CDR3nt: TGTGCCAGCAGCCAAGAATCAGGACTAGCGTACGAGCAGTACTTC
CDR3aa: CASSQESGLAYEQYF

abundance: .
j_gene: TRBJ1-4
d_gene: .
v_gene: TRBV5-4
CDR3nt: TGTGCCAGCAGCCCGGGGGGGACAACTAATGAAAAACTGTTTTTT
CDR3aa: CASSPGGTTNEKLFF

abundance: .
j_gene: TRBJ1-6
d_gene: TRBD1
v_gene: TRBV20-1
CDR3nt: TGCAGTGCCAGTTTGGGACAGAGTAATTCACCCCTCCACTTT
CDR3aa: CSASLGQSNSPLHF

abundance: few
j_gene: TRBJ2-2
d_gene: .
v_gene: TRBV6-4
CDR3nt: TGTGCCAGCAGTGACTCGGGGGGGAACACCGGGGAGCTGTTTTTT
CDR3aa: CASSDSGGNTGELFF

abundance: .
j_gene: TRBJ1-2
d_gene: .
v_gene: TRBV7-2
CDR3nt: TGTGCCAGCAGCTTAGAATACAGTTATGGCTACACCTTC
CDR3aa: CASSLEYSYGYTF